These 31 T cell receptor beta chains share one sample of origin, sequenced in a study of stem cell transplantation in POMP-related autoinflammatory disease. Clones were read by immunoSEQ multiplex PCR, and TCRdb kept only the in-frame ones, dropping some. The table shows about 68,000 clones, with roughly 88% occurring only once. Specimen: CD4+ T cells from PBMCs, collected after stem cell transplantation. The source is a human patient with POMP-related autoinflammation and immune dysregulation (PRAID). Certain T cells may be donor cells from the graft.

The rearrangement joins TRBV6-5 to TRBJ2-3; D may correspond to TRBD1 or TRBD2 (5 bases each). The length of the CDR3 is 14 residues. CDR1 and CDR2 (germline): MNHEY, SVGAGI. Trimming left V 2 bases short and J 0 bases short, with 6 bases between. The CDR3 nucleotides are TGTGCCAGCAGTTACGGGGGAAGCACAGATACGCAGTATTTT. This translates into CASSYGGSTDTQYF.

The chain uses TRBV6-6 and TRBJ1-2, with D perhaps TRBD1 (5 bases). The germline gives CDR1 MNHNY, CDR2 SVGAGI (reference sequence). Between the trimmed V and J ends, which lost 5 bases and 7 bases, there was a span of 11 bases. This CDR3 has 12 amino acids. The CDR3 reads CASSQGPGGYTF. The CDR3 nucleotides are TGTGCCAGCAGTCAGGGACCGGGTGGCTACACCTTC.

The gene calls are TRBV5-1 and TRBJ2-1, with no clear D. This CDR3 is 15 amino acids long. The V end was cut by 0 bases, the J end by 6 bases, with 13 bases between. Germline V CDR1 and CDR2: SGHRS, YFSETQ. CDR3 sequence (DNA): TGCGCCAGCAGCTTGGCTACCACGATTGGCAATGAGCAGTTCTTC. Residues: CASSLATTIGNEQFF. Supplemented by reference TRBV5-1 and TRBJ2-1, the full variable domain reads KAGVTQTPRYLIKTRGQQVTLSCSPISGHRSVSWYQQTPGQGLQFLFEYFSETQRNKGNFPGRFSGRQFSNSRSEMNVSTLELGDSALYLCASSLATTIGNEQFFGPGTRLTVL.

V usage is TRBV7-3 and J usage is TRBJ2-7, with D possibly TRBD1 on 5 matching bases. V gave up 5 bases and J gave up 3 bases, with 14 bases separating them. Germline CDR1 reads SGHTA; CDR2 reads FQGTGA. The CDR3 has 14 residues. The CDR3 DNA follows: TGTGCCAGCAGCGCCAGGACACCCCACTACGAGCAGTACTTC. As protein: CASSARTPHYEQYF.

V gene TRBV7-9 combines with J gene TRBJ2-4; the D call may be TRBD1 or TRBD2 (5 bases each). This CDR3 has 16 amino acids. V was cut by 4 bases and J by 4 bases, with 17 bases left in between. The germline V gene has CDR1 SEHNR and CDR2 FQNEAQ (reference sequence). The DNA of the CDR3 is TGTGCCAGCAGCTACGTGCCTGGGGGAGCGAAAAACATTCAGTACTTC. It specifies CASSYVPGGAKNIQYF.

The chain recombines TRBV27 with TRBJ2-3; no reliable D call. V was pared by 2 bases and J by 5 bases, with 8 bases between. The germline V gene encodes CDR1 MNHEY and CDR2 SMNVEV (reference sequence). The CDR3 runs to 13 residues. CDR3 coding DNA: TGTGCCAGCAGTTTAGGCCCGGAAGATACGCAGTATTTT. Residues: CASSLGPEDTQYF.

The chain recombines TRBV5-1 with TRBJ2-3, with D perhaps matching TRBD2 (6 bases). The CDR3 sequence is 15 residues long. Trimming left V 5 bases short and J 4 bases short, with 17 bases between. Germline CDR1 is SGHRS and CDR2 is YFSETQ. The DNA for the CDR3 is TGCGCCAGCAGGGTTGACGGGGGTTCGGCAGATACGCAGTATTTT. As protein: CASRVDGGSADTQYF.

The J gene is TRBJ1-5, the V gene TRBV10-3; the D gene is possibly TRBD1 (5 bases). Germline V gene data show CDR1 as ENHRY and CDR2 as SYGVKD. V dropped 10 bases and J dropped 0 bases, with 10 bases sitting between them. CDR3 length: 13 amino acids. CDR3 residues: CATRGGSNQPQHF. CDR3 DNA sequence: TGTGCCACCCGGGGGGGTAGCAATCAGCCCCAGCATTTT.

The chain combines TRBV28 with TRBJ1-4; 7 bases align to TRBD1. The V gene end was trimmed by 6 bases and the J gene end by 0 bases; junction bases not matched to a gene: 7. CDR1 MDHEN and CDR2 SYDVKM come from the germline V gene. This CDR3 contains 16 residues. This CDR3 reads CASSQTGAPTNEKLFF. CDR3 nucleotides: TGTGCCAGCAGCCAAACAGGGGCCCCAACTAATGAAAAACTGTTTTTT.

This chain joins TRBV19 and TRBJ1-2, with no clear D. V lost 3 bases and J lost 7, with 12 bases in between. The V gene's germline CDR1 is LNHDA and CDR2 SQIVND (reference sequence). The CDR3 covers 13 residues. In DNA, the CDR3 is TGTGCCAGTAGTATCATCTCAGGATCTGGCTACACCTTC. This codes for CASSIISGSGYTF.

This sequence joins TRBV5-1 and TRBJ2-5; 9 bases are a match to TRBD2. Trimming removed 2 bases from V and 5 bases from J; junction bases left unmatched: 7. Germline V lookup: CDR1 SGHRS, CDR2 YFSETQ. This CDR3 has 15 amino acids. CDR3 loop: CASSFLGGGAETQYF. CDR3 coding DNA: TGCGCCAGCAGCTTTCTTGGCGGGGGGGCCGAGACCCAGTACTTC.

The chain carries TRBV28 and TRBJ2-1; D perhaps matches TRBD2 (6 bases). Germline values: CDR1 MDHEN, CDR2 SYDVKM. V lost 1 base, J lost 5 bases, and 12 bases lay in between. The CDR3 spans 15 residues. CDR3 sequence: CASSLFRGSNNEQFF. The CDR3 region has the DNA TGTGCCAGCAGTTTATTCCGGGGGTCGAACAATGAGCAGTTCTTC.

The CDR3 DNA follows: TGCGCCAGCAGCTTGACGGGACAGGGGCCCTATGGCTACACCTTC. Translated: CASSLTGQGPYGYTF. The chain has TRBV5-1 and TRBJ1-2, with 10 bases aligning to TRBD1. Germline CDR1 SGHRS, CDR2 YFSETQ. The V segment lost 1 base and the J segment 4 bases; nucleotides outside the gene matches: 4. CDR3 length: 15 amino acids.

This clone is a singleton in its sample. The CDR3 bases are TGTGCCAGCAGTGACTCGGGGCGAGTGGCTAGCGGAGCCAAAAACATTCAGTACTTC. Its protein is CASSDSGRVASGAKNIQYF. The chain has TRBV6-4 and TRBJ2-4; 7 positions match TRBD2. The CDR3 covers 19 residues. V was pared by 0 bases and J by 0 bases, with 11 bases of the junction left unmatched. Germline V lookup: CDR1 MRHNA, CDR2 SNTAGT.

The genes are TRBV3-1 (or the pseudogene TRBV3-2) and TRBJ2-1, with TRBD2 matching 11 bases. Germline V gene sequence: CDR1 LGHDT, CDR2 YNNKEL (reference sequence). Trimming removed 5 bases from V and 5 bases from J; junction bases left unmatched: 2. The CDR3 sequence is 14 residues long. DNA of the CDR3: TGTGCCAGCAGCTTGACTAGCGGGAACAATGAGCAGTTCTTC. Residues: CASSLTSGNNEQFF.

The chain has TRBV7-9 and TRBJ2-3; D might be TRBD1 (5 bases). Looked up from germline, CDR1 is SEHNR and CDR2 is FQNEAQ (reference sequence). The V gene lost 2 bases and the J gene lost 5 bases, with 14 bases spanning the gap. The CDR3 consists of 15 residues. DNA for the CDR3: TGTGCCAGCAGCTTAATAGGTGGGGCGGAAGATACGCAGTATTTT. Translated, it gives CASSLIGGAEDTQYF.

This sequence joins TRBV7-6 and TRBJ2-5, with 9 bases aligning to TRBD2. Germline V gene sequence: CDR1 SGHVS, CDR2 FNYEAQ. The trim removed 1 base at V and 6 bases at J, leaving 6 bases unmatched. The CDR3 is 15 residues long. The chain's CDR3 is CASSLVGGRGQTQYF. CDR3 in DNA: TGTGCCAGCAGCTTAGTCGGCGGGAGGGGGCAGACCCAGTACTTC.

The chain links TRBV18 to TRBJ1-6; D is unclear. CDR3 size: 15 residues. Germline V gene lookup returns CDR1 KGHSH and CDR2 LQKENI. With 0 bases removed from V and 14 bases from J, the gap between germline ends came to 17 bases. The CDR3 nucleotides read TGTGCCAGCTCACCACCGATAAACCACGGAGTCTCCCTCCACTTT. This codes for CASSPPINHGVSLHF. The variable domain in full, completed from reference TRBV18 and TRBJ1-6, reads NAGVMQNPRHLVRRRGQEARLRCSPMKGHSHVYWYRQLPEEGLKFMVYLQKENIIDESGMPKERFSAEFPKEGPSILRIQQVVRGDSAAYFCASSPPINHGVSLHFGNGTRLTVT.

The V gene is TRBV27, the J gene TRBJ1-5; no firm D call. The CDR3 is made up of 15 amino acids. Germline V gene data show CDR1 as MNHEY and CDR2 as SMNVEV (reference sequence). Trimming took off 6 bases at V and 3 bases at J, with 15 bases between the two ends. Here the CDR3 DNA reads TGTGCCAGCAGCCCAAACAACGATTTCAATCAGCCCCAGCATTTT. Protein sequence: CASSPNNDFNQPQHF.

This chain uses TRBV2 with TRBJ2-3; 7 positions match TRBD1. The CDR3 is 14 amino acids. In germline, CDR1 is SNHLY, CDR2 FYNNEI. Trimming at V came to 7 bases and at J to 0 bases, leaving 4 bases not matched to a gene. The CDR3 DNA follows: TGTGCCAGCATGACAGGGCGAAGCACAGATACGCAGTATTTT. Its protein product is CASMTGRSTDTQYF.

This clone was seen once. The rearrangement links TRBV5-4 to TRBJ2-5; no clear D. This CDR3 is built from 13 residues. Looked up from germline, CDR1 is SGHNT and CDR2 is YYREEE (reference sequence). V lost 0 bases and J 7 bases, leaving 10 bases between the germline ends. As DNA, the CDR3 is TGTGCCAGCAGCTTGGAGGGTTTGGCGACCCAGTACTTC. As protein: CASSLEGLATQYF.

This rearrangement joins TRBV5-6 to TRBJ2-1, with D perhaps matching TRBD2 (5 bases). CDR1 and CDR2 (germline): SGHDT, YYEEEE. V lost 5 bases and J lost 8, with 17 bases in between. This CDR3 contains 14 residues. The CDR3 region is CASSFGGSGDEQFF. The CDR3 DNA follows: TGTGCCAGCAGTTTCGGCGGGTCCGGAGATGAGCAGTTCTTC.

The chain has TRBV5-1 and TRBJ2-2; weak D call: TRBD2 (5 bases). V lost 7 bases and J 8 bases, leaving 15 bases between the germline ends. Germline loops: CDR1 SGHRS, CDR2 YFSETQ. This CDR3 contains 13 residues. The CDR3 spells CASGDMSGGELFF. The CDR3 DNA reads TGCGCCAGCGGCGACATGTCGGGAGGGGAGCTGTTTTTT.

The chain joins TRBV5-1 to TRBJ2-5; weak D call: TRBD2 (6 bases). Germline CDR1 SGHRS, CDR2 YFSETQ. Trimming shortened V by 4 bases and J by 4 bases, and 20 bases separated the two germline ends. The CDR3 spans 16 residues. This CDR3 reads CASSPTLGGGGETQYF. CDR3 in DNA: TGCGCCAGCAGCCCAACCCTTGGGGGAGGCGGAGAGACCCAGTACTTC.

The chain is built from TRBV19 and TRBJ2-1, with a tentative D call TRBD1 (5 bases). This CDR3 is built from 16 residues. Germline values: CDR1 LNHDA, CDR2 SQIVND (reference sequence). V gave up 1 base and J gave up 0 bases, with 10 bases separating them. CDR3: CASSIAGRVSYNEQFF. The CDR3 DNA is TGTGCCAGTAGTATAGCTGGCAGGGTCTCCTACAATGAGCAGTTCTTC.

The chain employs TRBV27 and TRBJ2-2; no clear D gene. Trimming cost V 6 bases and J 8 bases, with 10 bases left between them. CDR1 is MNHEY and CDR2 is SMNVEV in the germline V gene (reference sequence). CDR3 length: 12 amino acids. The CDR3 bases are TGTGCCAGCAGCCTTCCCGGGGGGGAGCTGTTTTTT. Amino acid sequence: CASSLPGGELFF.

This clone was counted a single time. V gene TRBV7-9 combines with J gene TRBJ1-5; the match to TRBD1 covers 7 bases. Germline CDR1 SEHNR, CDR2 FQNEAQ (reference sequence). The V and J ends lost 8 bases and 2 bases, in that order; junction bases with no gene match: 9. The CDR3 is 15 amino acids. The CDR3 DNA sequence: TGTGCCAGCGCCCCCGGGACAGCAGGCAATCAGCCCCAGCATTTT. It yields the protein CASAPGTAGNQPQHF.

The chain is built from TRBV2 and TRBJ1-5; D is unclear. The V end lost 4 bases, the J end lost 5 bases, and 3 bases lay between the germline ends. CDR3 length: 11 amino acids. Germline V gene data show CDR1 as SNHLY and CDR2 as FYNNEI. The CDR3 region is CASSVDQPQHF. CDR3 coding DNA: TGTGCCAGCAGTGTAGATCAGCCCCAGCATTTT.

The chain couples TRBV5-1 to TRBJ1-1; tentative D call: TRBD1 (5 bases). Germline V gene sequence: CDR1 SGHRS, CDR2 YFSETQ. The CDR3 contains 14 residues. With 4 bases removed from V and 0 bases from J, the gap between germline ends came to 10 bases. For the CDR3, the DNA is TGCGCCAGCAGCGCGACAGCTGTGAACACTGAAGCTTTCTTT. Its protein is CASSATAVNTEAFF.

The chain's CDR3 is CASSLDRGQETQYF. In DNA form, the CDR3 reads TGCGCCAGCAGCTTGGATCGGGGCCAAGAGACCCAGTACTTC. The V call is TRBV5-1, the J call TRBJ2-5; TRBD2 is a possible D gene (5 bases). Trimming removed 0 bases from V and 1 base from J, with 7 bases in between. Germline V gives CDR1 SGHRS, CDR2 YFSETQ. This CDR3 contains 14 residues.

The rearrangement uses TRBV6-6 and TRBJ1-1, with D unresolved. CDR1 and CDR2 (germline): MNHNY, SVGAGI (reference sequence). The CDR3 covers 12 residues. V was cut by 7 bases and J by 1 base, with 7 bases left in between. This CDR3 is CASNRGNTEAFF. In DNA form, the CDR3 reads TGTGCCAGCAACCGAGGGAACACTGAAGCTTTCTTT.